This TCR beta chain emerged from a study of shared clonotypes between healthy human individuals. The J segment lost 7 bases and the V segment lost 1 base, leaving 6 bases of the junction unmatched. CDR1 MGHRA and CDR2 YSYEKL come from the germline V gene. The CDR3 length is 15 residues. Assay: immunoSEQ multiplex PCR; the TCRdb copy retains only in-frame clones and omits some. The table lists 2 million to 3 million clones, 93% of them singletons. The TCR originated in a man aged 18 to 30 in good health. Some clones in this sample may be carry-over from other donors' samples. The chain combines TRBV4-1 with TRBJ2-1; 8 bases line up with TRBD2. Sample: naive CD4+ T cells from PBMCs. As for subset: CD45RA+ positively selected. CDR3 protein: CASSQAGGTLNEQFF. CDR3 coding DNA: TGCGCCAGCAGCCAAGCGGGAGGGACTTTGAATGAGCAGTTCTTC.